This T cell receptor beta chain was found in a study of T cells after yellow fever vaccination. Using its own MiXCR run on the 5' RACE reads, TCRdb lists one record per CDR3 protein. The sample lists approximately 300,000 distinct CDR3 sequences; around 7.3% were seen once. The V gene lost 4 bases and the J gene lost 1 base, with 10 bases spanning the gap. Germline V gene sequence: CDR1 DFQATT, CDR2 SNEGSKA (reference sequence). The CDR3 extends over 13 amino acids. The sample holds many counts of this clonotype. J is TRBJ1-1 and V is TRBV20-1; no firm D call. The TCR originated in a man between 18 and 35 years old who received the YFV17D yellow fever vaccine. Sequenced here: PBMCs, sampled roughly 45 days after the first yellow fever vaccination. As DNA, the CDR3 is TGCAGTGCTATTCTTTCACGGAACACTGAAGCTTTCTTT. It codes for CSAILSRNTEAFF.